One T cell receptor beta chain is described in this entry. Its recognized antigen is unknown. Base qualities are missing; no much larger clone stands one base away. The germline V gene supplies CDR1 SGHAT and CDR2 FQNNGV. Taken from cysteine to phenylalanine, the CDR3 has 14 residues. The only DNA kept is the CDR3, 42 bases in frame from the first base. The V end loses 2 bases and the J end loses 6 bases, and a stretch of 14 bases separates them. Libraries were constructed by the immunoSEQ multiplex PCR assay. For most patients, genomic DNA was isolated with the Qiagen DNeasy Blood and Tissue Kit and sent frozen to Adaptive Biotechnologies for TCR sequencing. Adaptive Biotechnologies carried out high-throughput TCR-beta CDR3 sequencing of genomic DNA for most patients. In the source study's methods: Adaptive's ImmunoSEQ software supplied the TCR sequencing data for 15 to 20 patients, while MiXCR and VDJtools were used to process a few other patients. To correct CD4 versus CD8 sorting errors, any sequence found in both subsets at a frequency ratio below 5:1 was removed. CDR3 nucleotide sequences shared between donor and recipient were removed because their origin could not be assigned. At least 2-fold expansion over unstimulated cells and a minimum CFSE-low frequency of 0.002% (template counts) or 0.001% (read counts) were required for clones to be classified as alloreactive. Mappable clones were those detected in sequenced pre-transplant spleen, lymph node, or MLR CFSE-low populations of the donor or recipient. Cumulative frequency of alloreactive clones was calculated as a percentage of all sequences weighted by copy number. TCRdb obtained this table from immuneACCESS and retained in-frame rearrangements with V and J assigned. These tables miss some clones; where compared with another copy, unresolved V genes account for less than half of the shortfall, and the remainder is unexplained. V, J and clone size are those of that table, while D and trimming were read from the DNA. Here the sample has approximately 100,000 clones; approximately 93% occur a single time. The ten largest clones take up 1% to 1.5% of the sample.

This record belongs to a study of graft-versus-host responses after intestinal transplantation (dated by TCRdb to the early 2020s). Regarding the complete study: The transplants that recipients received were multivisceral, liver-intestinal, or isolated intestinal. Every recipient was given anti-thymocyte globulin induction, then maintenance tacrolimus and steroids for two to three years. Graft-versus-host and host-versus-graft alloreactive T cell clones were tracked in the graft, circulation and bone marrow after intestinal transplantation using bulk TCR-beta CDR3 sequencing. Alloreactive clones were identified by sequencing pre-transplant mixed lymphocyte reaction products and comparing them with unstimulated pre-transplant donor and recipient T cells. The cohort enrolled some 25 intestinal transplant recipients including one retransplant, and a few patients lacking pretransplant specimens were excluded. A peak of at least 4% donor T cells among recipient peripheral blood mononuclear cells was the definition used for donor T cell macrochimerism. Rather than going through the commercial service, samples from three later patients were sequenced in-house on an Illumina MiSeq and processed with MiXCR. Broad study findings and their caveats: Early after transplant, declines in HvG clones were associated with peak levels of circulating GvH clones. The conclusions were limited by the relatively low number and heterogeneity of the intestinal transplant patients. High GvH to HvG T cell clonal ratios were observed in the allografts of patients with donor T cell macrochimerism. GvH clones turned up in recipient bone marrow, with some appearing earlier in ileal mucosa or blood, a pattern consistent with an intestinal mucosal origin.

This sample's time point label indicates: cells obtained before transplantation from donor or recipient. CD3+CD4+ and CD3+CD8+ populations were FACS-sorted from unstimulated pre-transplant donor and recipient cells taken from spleen or lymph nodes. This TCR was sampled from a human donor who received an intestinal transplant. This specimen was unstimulated CD8+ T cells sorted from spleen or lymph node cells, taken before intestinal transplant. Recombination joined TRBV11-2 with TRBJ2-7, and the D gene may be TRBD1, 5 bases matching. The DNA sequence is as follows: TGTGCCAGCAGCTTATCAGGGCGGCGACCCGAGCAGTACTTC. The translation is CASSLSGRRPEQYF.